Each of the 26 T cell receptor beta chains below was sequenced from the same sample in a study of T-cell reconstitution after alpha-beta-depleted transplantation in children. TCRbeta library preparation incorporated unique molecular identifiers. TCRdb used MiXCR to reprocess the PCR reads, holding one entry per CDR3 protein. The sample lists hundreds of thousands of distinct CDR3 sequences; under 20% were seen once. The material sequenced was PBMCs, mostly from graft donor cells, taken 360 days after TCRalphabeta/CD19-depleted stem cell transplant. The receptors originated from a male patient under 10 years old who had a stem cell transplant for acute lymphoblastic leukemia, so the T cells may come from the graft donor.

This clonotype was recorded a few times. J is TRBJ1-1 and V is TRBV5-1, with TRBD1 identical over 10 bases. Losses at the gene ends were 4 bases for V and 1 base for J; bases not matched to a gene: 7. This CDR3 contains 16 residues. Germline V gene lookup returns CDR1 SGHRS and CDR2 YFSETQ. This CDR3 reads CASSAGTGVRNTEAFF. CDR3 nucleotides: TGCGCCAGCAGCGCCGGGACAGGGGTAAGGAACACTGAAGCTTTCTTT.

Only a few counts were recorded for this clonotype. CDR3 bases: TGTGCCAGCAGACCGACCCGACAGGGGAGACTCTCCTACGAGCAGTACTTC. Protein product: CASRPTRQGRLSYEQYF. V and J are TRBV12-3 or TRBV12-4 and TRBJ2-7; 8 bases align to TRBD1. CDR3 length: 17 amino acids. The V and J ends lost 6 bases and 0 bases, in that order; junction bases with no gene match: 13.

This clonotype has ten or more counts. The J gene is TRBJ2-1, the V gene TRBV4-3, with D possibly TRBD2 on 6 matching bases. CDR3 size: 15 residues. The germline CDR1 and CDR2 sequences are LGHNA and YSLEER. Trimming cost V 4 bases and J 6 bases, with 16 bases left between them. CDR3: CASSRGTVASNEQFF. CDR3 coding DNA: TGCGCCAGCAGCCGAGGGACTGTGGCCTCCAATGAGCAGTTCTTC.

J is TRBJ2-2 and V is TRBV12-3 or TRBV12-4; TRBD2 is a possible D gene (6 bases). The length of the CDR3 is 14 residues. Trimming took off 5 bases at V and 8 bases at J, with 15 bases between the two ends. The CDR3 spells CASSHLLGTGELFF. As DNA, the CDR3 is TGTGCCAGCAGTCACCTCTTGGGGACTGGGGAGCTGTTTTTT.

This clonotype was seen many times. The genes are TRBV5-1 and TRBJ2-3; 7 positions match TRBD1. Losses at the gene ends were 4 bases for V and 4 bases for J; bases not matched to a gene: 6. The CDR3 consists of 14 residues. Looked up from germline, CDR1 is SGHRS and CDR2 is YFSETQ. This chain's CDR3 is CASSAGQVSDTQYF. CDR3 sequence (DNA): TGCGCCAGCAGCGCCGGACAGGTGTCAGATACGCAGTATTTT.

The chain couples TRBV5-1 to TRBJ2-7; 11 bases agree with TRBD2. Germline values: CDR1 SGHRS, CDR2 YFSETQ. J lost 6 bases, V lost 2 bases, and 13 bases had no gene match. The CDR3 is made up of 17 amino acids. The CDR3, as DNA: TGCGCCAGCAGCTTTGGTAGCGGGAGGGCCTTCATGTTCGAGCAGTACTTC. As protein: CASSFGSGRAFMFEQYF. The full variable domain, in which reference TRBV5-1 and TRBJ2-7 provide the parts outside the CDR3, is KAGVTQTPRYLIKTRGQQVTLSCSPISGHRSVSWYQQTPGQGLQFLFEYFSETQRNKGNFPGRFSGRQFSNSRSEMNVSTLELGDSALYLCASSFGSGRAFMFEQYFGPGTRLTVT.

This clonotype was seen ten or more times. The genes are TRBV12-3 or TRBV12-4 and TRBJ2-7; D ambiguous. V was clipped by 0 bases and J by 6 bases, with 3 bases between them. This CDR3 contains 11 residues. As DNA, the CDR3 is TGTGCCAGCAGTTTAGCTTCCGAGCAGTACTTC. Encoded protein: CASSLASEQYF.

The sample holds a few counts of this clonotype. CDR3 nucleotide sequence: TGCGCCAGCAGCTTGATATCAGGTTCTAGCACAGATACGCAGTATTTT. Protein: CASSLISGSSTDTQYF. J is TRBJ2-3 and V is TRBV5-1; D is ambiguous. V was clipped by 1 base and J by 0 bases, with 12 bases between them. The CDR3 has 16 amino acids. Germline-derived CDR1 and CDR2 are SGHRS and YFSETQ.

V and J are TRBV15 and TRBJ1-1, with D maybe TRBD1 (5 bases). The ends were cut back, 8 bases at V and 0 bases at J, with 10 bases in the middle. There are 13 residues in the CDR3. From germline, CDR1 is LNHNV and CDR2 YYDKDF (reference sequence). As DNA, the CDR3 is TGTGCCACCGCAGTGGGACTGAACACTGAAGCTTTCTTT. This sequence encodes CATAVGLNTEAFF.

V and J are TRBV5-1 and TRBJ2-3, with D maybe TRBD1 (6 bases). Germline lookup yields CDR1 SGHRS and CDR2 YFSETQ. Trimming took off 0 bases at V and 4 bases at J, with 12 bases between the two ends. The CDR3 consists of 15 residues. DNA of the CDR3: TGCGCCAGCAGCTTGGCGGCAGGGGCAGCAGATACGCAGTATTTT. It codes for CASSLAAGAADTQYF.

This clonotype was detected many times. The rearrangement uses TRBV5-4 and TRBJ2-2; TRBD2 aligns across 11 bases. The CDR3 has 14 amino acids. Germline loops: CDR1 SGHNT, CDR2 YYREEE (reference sequence). V lost 7 bases, J lost 5 bases, and 4 bases stayed unmatched. The CDR3 DNA reads TGTGCCAGCCACAGACTAGCGGGGACCGGGGAGCTGTTTTTT. It encodes CASHRLAGTGELFF.

This clonotype was seen ten or more times. The chain joins TRBV6-2 or TRBV6-3 to TRBJ1-1, with no clear D. Per the germline V gene, CDR1 is MNHEY and CDR2 is SVGEGT. The V end lost 0 bases, the J end lost 1 base, and 3 bases lay between the germline ends. CDR3 length: 13 residues. The CDR3 bases are TGTGCCAGCAGTTACTCGTCGAACACTGAAGCTTTCTTT. Protein sequence: CASSYSSNTEAFF.

This clonotype has a count of ten or more. V and J are TRBV29-1 and TRBJ1-1, with no clear D. The CDR3 covers 14 residues. V was clipped by 0 bases and J by 5 bases, with 13 bases between them. Germline loops: CDR1 SQVTM, CDR2 ANQGSEA. The CDR3 DNA sequence: TGCAGCGTTGAAGATCCCGGGTTATGGACTGAAGCTTTCTTT. It yields the protein CSVEDPGLWTEAFF.

This clonotype was seen ten or more times. The chain combines TRBV20-1 with TRBJ1-2; 8 nucleotides line up with TRBD1. J gave up 0 bases and V 3 bases, and 3 bases lay outside the gene matches. Germline-derived CDR1 and CDR2 are DFQATT and SNEGSKA (reference sequence). The CDR3 has 14 residues. The CDR3 DNA reads TGCAGTGCTAGCGCCAGGGGGCCTAACTATGGCTACACCTTC. This sequence encodes CSASARGPNYGYTF.

J is TRBJ2-3 and V is TRBV5-1; D uncertain. CDR3 size: 14 residues. V lost 2 bases and J 5 bases, leaving 12 bases between the germline ends. From germline, CDR1 is SGHRS and CDR2 YFSETQ. CDR3 sequence reads: CASSLSYLRDTQYF. CDR3 nucleotides: TGCGCCAGCAGCTTATCGTACTTAAGAGATACGCAGTATTTT.

This chain joins TRBV7-2 and TRBJ2-1; no definite D call. The CDR3 length is 15 residues. V lost 2 bases and J lost 6, with 14 bases in between. Germline loops: CDR1 SGHTA, CDR2 FQGNSA. The CDR3: CASSLTGLPGNEQFF. CDR3 nucleotides: TGTGCCAGCAGCTTAACGGGCTTGCCGGGCAATGAGCAGTTCTTC.

This clonotype has a handful of counts. The chain uses TRBV10-3 and TRBJ1-2; the D is unclear. Trimming took 7 bases from V and 3 from J, leaving 12 bases between them. Germline assignment: CDR1 ENHRY and CDR2 SYGVKD. The CDR3 covers 13 residues. Here the CDR3 reads CAITPDTYYGYTF. CDR3 nucleotide sequence: TGTGCCATCACCCCTGACACCTACTATGGCTACACCTTC.

The chain links TRBV12-3 or TRBV12-4 to TRBJ2-3, with 11 bases that match TRBD2. The V and J ends lost 5 bases and 4 bases, in that order; junction bases with no gene match: 11. The CDR3 has 17 amino acids. The CDR3 sequence: CASSQPLAGGPSDTQYF. In DNA form, the CDR3 reads TGTGCCAGCAGTCAACCGCTAGCGGGGGGCCCTTCAGATACGCAGTATTTT.

The CDR3 nucleotides read TGCAGTGCCCCCATAACGGGGGTCACAGATACGCAGTATTTT. Translating it yields CSAPITGVTDTQYF. The gene calls are TRBV20-1 and TRBJ2-3, with D possibly matching TRBD2 (6 bases). There are 14 residues in the CDR3. Trimming removed 6 bases from V and 2 bases from J, with 15 bases in between. CDR1 and CDR2 from the germline V gene are DFQATT and SNEGSKA (reference sequence).

J is TRBJ2-4 and V is TRBV4-3; no reliable D call. Trimming removed 1 base at V and 5 bases at J, with 9 bases between. Per the germline V gene, CDR1 is LGHNA and CDR2 is YSLEER. The CDR3 contains 14 residues. This chain's CDR3 is CASSQGLLENIQYF. Here the CDR3 DNA reads TGCGCCAGCAGCCAAGGCCTCCTAGAAAACATTCAGTACTTC.

This clonotype came up many times. The chain combines TRBV5-6 with TRBJ2-3; no firm D call. CDR3 size: 13 residues. Looked up from germline, CDR1 is SGHDT and CDR2 is YYEEEE. Deletions cut 4 bases from V and 11 bases from J, with 17 bases between. CDR3 loop: CASSPVGVDQQYF. DNA of the CDR3: TGTGCCAGCAGCCCGGTGGGTGTGGACCAGCAGTATTTT.

The V and J genes are TRBV6-5 and TRBJ2-7, with 7 bases lining up with TRBD2. The CDR3 runs 13 residues. With V trimmed by 8 bases and J by 7 bases, 11 bases remained unmatched. From germline, CDR1 is MNHEY and CDR2 SVGAGI. The CDR3 protein is CASGWGGLWEQYF. In DNA form, the CDR3 reads TGTGCCAGCGGTTGGGGGGGGTTGTGGGAGCAGTACTTC.

This clonotype has a count of ten or more. The genes are TRBV11-3 and TRBJ2-1; 8 bases are shared with TRBD2. Germline CDR1 reads SGHNT; CDR2 reads YENEEA. V was clipped by 3 bases and J by 1 base; unmatched bases: 11. The CDR3 covers 18 residues. The CDR3 sequence: CASSFPNSGTRSYNEQFF. As DNA, the CDR3 is TGTGCCAGCAGCTTCCCCAATAGCGGGACGAGATCCTACAATGAGCAGTTCTTC.

This rearrangement joins TRBV6-5 to TRBJ2-3; TRBD2 might be the D (6 bases). Germline V gene data show CDR1 as MNHEY and CDR2 as SVGAGI. Trimming left V 2 bases short and J 6 bases short, with 15 bases between. The CDR3 spans 15 residues. CDR3 bases: TGTGCCAGCAGTTACCCAGGAGGGCCGGGGGATACGCAGTATTTT. This translates into CASSYPGGPGDTQYF.

The V and J genes are TRBV5-6 and TRBJ2-2; D may match TRBD1 or TRBD2 (5 bases each). V was trimmed by 7 bases and J by 3 bases, leaving 13 bases between them. The germline V gene encodes CDR1 SGHDT and CDR2 YYEEEE. CDR3 length: 14 amino acids. In DNA, the CDR3 is TGTGCCAGCGGTCGGGGCAGCTACACCGGGGAGCTGTTTTTT. This gives the protein CASGRGSYTGELFF.

The table lists this clonotype with many counts. The chain carries TRBV20-1 and TRBJ2-2, with 7 nucleotides matching TRBD1. V gave up 5 bases and J gave up 4 bases; unmatched junction bases: 10. This CDR3 is 15 amino acids long. Germline CDR1 DFQATT, CDR2 SNEGSKA (reference sequence). CDR3: CSALQGKASTGELFF. CDR3 DNA: TGCAGTGCTCTACAGGGGAAGGCGTCCACCGGGGAGCTGTTTTTT.